A selection of T cell receptor beta chains follows, all from one sample in a study of blood T cells in healthy people across ages. TCRdb reanalysed the 5' RACE reads using MiXCR and keeps one entry per CDR3 protein. In the table there are about 640,000 distinct CDR3 sequences, about 30% of which are singletons. Sequences were obtained from blood. The receptor source for this set is a woman aged 80 or over in good health. CDR3s include the opening cysteine and the closing phenylalanine or tryptophan. A D gene is named only where the DNA matches it firmly. Clone size, where shown, is once, few, many, or a class for clones that have expanded.

clone_size j_call v_call d_call cdr3_aa cdr3_nt
once TRBJ1-2 TRBV15 - CATSRDPGPLGHSANYSYTF TGTGCCACCAGCAGAGATCCCGGGCCTTTGGGGCACTCAGCGAACTATAGCTACACCTTC
many TRBJ2-3 TRBV12-3/TRBV12-4 - CASTPSEGGTDTQYF TGTGCCAGCACCCCCTCAGAGGGGGGAACAGATACGCAGTATTTT
- TRBJ2-2 TRBV5-1 - CASSGTGERFF TGCGCCAGCAGCGGTACCGGGGAGCGGTTTTTT
many TRBJ1-2 TRBV4-3 - CASSQEARSSYGYTF TGCGCCAGCAGCCAAGAGGCTCGGAGCAGCTATGGCTACACCTTC
- TRBJ2-2 TRBV7-9 TRBD2 CASRTGTSAGELFF TGTGCCAGCAGGACCGGGACTAGCGCCGGGGAGCTGTTTTTT
many TRBJ2-7 TRBV20-1 TRBD2 CSARGGIAGDYEQYF TGCAGTGCTAGGGGGGGGATAGCGGGGGATTACGAGCAGTACTTC
few TRBJ1-1 TRBV5-1 - CASSLAGQVSTEAFF TGCGCCAGCAGCTTGGCGGGGCAAGTAAGCACTGAAGCTTTCTTT
- TRBJ1-1 TRBV7-6 TRBD1 CTSSLGTGGRTEAFF TGTACCAGCAGCTTAGGGACAGGGGGACGTACTGAAGCTTTCTTT
- TRBJ1-2 TRBV5-1 TRBD1 CASSLDGTGDLDYGYTF TGCGCCAGCAGCTTGGATGGGACAGGGGACCTAGACTATGGCTACACCTTC
many TRBJ1-2 TRBV5-1 TRBD1 CASSSRGTGDPYGYTF TGCGCCAGCAGCTCTCGCGGGACAGGGGATCCCTATGGCTACACCTTC
many TRBJ1-2 TRBV20-1 TRBD1 CSARDPTRDRGFTYGYTF TGCAGTGCTAGAGACCCGACTCGGGACAGGGGATTTACCTATGGCTACACCTTC
many TRBJ2-5 TRBV7-2 TRBD1 CASSPRGTLQETQYF TGTGCCAGCAGCCCCAGGGGGACGCTCCAAGAGACCCAGTACTTC
many TRBJ1-2 TRBV24-1 - CATSDSRTTNYGYTF TGTGCCACCAGTGATTCCAGGACTACTAACTATGGCTACACCTTC
many TRBJ2-1 TRBV18 TRBD2 CASSPRLAGSVAAIQQFF TGTGCCAGCTCACCAAGGCTAGCGGGGAGTGTGGCGGCAATACAGCAGTTCTTC
few TRBJ2-1 TRBV5-1 - CASSLDGEQFF TGCGCCAGCAGCCTGGACGGGGAGCAGTTCTTC
- TRBJ1-6 TRBV5-6 - CASSLDTFSPLHF TGTGCCAGCAGCTTGGATACGTTTTCACCCCTCCACTTT
many TRBJ2-5 TRBV4-2 - CASSKSTRLVESQETQYF TGTGCCAGCAGCAAATCTACAAGGTTGGTAGAGTCGCAAGAGACCCAGTACTTC
many TRBJ2-5 TRBV11-1 - CASSFPGSKETQYF TGTGCCAGCAGCTTTCCGGGCAGCAAAGAGACCCAGTACTTC
many TRBJ1-5 TRBV12-3/TRBV12-4 - CASSSRSGNQPQHF TGTGCCAGCAGTTCCCGATCGGGGAATCAGCCCCAGCATTTT
many TRBJ2-7 TRBV20-1 TRBD1 CSAHRQGGEQYF TGCAGTGCCCATCGACAGGGGGGGGAGCAGTACTTC
- TRBJ2-3 TRBV3-1 - CASSQDLITDTQYF TGTGCCAGCAGCCAAGATCTGATCACAGATACGCAGTATTTT
many TRBJ1-2 TRBV9 - CASSVASTGINYGYTF TGTGCCAGCAGCGTAGCTAGTACAGGGATTAACTATGGCTACACCTTC
few TRBJ1-5 TRBV25-1 - CASSEFGGNQPQHF TGTGCCAGCAGTGAATTCGGGGGTAATCAGCCCCAGCATTTT
many TRBJ2-5 TRBV20-1 TRBD1 CSARPPGQGSKTQYF TGCAGTGCTAGACCTCCGGGACAGGGGTCGAAGACCCAGTACTTC
many TRBJ2-1 TRBV27 TRBD2 CASSSLAVPYNEQFF TGTGCCAGCAGCTCACTAGCGGTTCCCTACAATGAGCAGTTCTTC
- TRBJ2-5 TRBV28 TRBD1 CASSTRTGFFETQYF TGTGCCAGCAGTACCCGGACAGGGTTTTTTGAGACCCAGTACTTC
- TRBJ2-7 TRBV20-1 - CSAPLPGEYEQYF TGCAGTGCCCCGCTCCCGGGAGAATACGAGCAGTACTTC
many TRBJ1-2 TRBV6-2/TRBV6-3 TRBD1 CASSSTGVRAYGYTF TGTGCCAGCAGCTCCACAGGGGTGCGTGCCTATGGCTACACCTTC
- TRBJ1-2 TRBV18 TRBD1 CASSPPDRANLYGYTF TGTGCCAGCTCACCACCGGACAGGGCTAACCTTTATGGCTACACCTTC
- TRBJ1-2 TRBV7-2 - CASSQGVAGRDGYTF TGTGCCAGCAGCCAAGGCGTCGCGGGGCGTGATGGCTACACCTTC
- TRBJ2-1 TRBV5-1 - CASQTGWDNEQFF TGCGCCAGCCAGACAGGCTGGGACAATGAGCAGTTCTTC
- TRBJ2-1 TRBV5-1 - CASSLYLRGDNEQFF TGCGCCAGCAGCTTGTACCTTAGAGGGGACAATGAGCAGTTCTTC
- TRBJ2-7 TRBV6-2/TRBV6-3 - CARRTADYEQYF TGCGCCCGCAGGACAGCAGACTACGAGCAGTACTTC
many TRBJ2-7 TRBV12-3/TRBV12-4 - CASSLGGASIEQYF TGTGCCAGCAGTTTGGGGGGGGCGAGCATCGAGCAGTACTTC
many TRBJ2-3 TRBV2 - CASNHGAGGTDTQYF TGTGCCAGCAACCACGGGGCAGGGGGCACAGATACGCAGTATTTT
- TRBJ2-6 TRBV7-9 TRBD1 CASSSQGVSPSGANVLTF TGTGCCAGCAGCTCACAGGGGGTCAGCCCCTCTGGGGCCAACGTCCTGACTTTC
- TRBJ2-3 TRBV29-1 - CSVALGTSGDTQYF TGCAGCGTAGCCCTGGGGACATCAGGAGATACGCAGTATTTT
many TRBJ2-3 TRBV27 - CASSYQGQRGDTQYF TGTGCCAGCAGTTATCAAGGACAGAGGGGAGATACGCAGTATTTT
- TRBJ1-5 TRBV9 - CASSPAGGVNQPQHF TGTGCCAGCAGCCCGGCGGGAGGCGTTAATCAGCCCCAGCATTTT
- TRBJ2-1 TRBV3-1 - CASSQGWGGASEQFF TGTGCCAGCAGCCAAGGATGGGGGGGGGCGAGTGAGCAGTTCTTC
- TRBJ2-3 TRBV5-1 TRBD1 CASSWTGDKDTQYF TGCGCCAGCAGCTGGACAGGGGACAAGGATACGCAGTATTTT
many TRBJ2-5 TRBV7-3 - CASSLNGGPQETQYF TGTGCCAGCAGCTTAAACGGGGGACCCCAAGAGACCCAGTACTTC
- TRBJ2-7 TRBV20-1 TRBD2 CSASLGGGVDEQYF TGCAGTGCTAGTCTGGGCGGGGGGGTCGATGAGCAGTACTTC
- TRBJ2-3 TRBV5-1 - CASSLEAETLTDTQYF TGCGCCAGCAGCTTGGAGGCGGAAACCCTCACAGATACGCAGTATTTT
many TRBJ2-3 TRBV4-3 TRBD1 CASSQDGTGGKDTQYF TGCGCCAGCAGCCAAGATGGGACAGGGGGCAAAGATACGCAGTATTTT
- TRBJ1-1 TRBV12-3/TRBV12-4 - CASRPLGGTEAFF TGTGCCAGCAGACCGTTGGGGGGCACTGAAGCTTTCTTT
- TRBJ2-4 TRBV18 - CASSPIQGTKNIQCF TGTGCCAGCTCACCCATTCAGGGTACCAAAAACATTCAGTGCTTC
- TRBJ2-5 TRBV20-1 - CSAPMGAAETQYF TGCAGTGCCCCGATGGGGGCGGCGGAGACCCAGTACTTC
many TRBJ2-4 TRBV12-3/TRBV12-4 TRBD1 CASGQGIQYF TGTGCCAGCGGACAGGGCATTCAGTACTTC
- TRBJ2-1 TRBV9 TRBD2 CASSARIGGGRNEQFF TGTGCCAGCAGCGCAAGGATCGGCGGGGGAAGGAATGAGCAGTTCTTC
many TRBJ2-2 TRBV11-3 - CASSPGAETGELFF TGTGCCAGCAGCCCGGGGGCCGAAACCGGGGAGCTGTTTTTT
few TRBJ1-1 TRBV18 - CASLRRGAIGAEAFF TGTGCCAGCCTGAGGCGGGGGGCGATTGGGGCTGAAGCTTTCTTT
many TRBJ2-5 TRBV5-1 - CASSRVTVEETQYF TGCGCCAGCAGCCGAGTGACAGTAGAAGAGACCCAGTACTTC
once TRBJ1-5 TRBV29-1 - CSVATNSNQPQHF TGCAGCGTTGCGACAAATAGCAATCAGCCCCAGCATTTT
many TRBJ2-1 TRBV30 TRBD2 CAWRETSGGSNEQFF TGTGCCTGGAGAGAAACTAGCGGGGGGAGCAATGAGCAGTTCTTC
many TRBJ1-6 TRBV20-1 TRBD1 CSARDGARGHDSPLHF TGCAGTGCTAGAGATGGGGCCAGGGGGCATGATTCACCCCTCCACTTT
- TRBJ1-2 TRBV7-9 - CASSSRGRIYYGYTF TGTGCCAGCAGCTCAAGAGGACGGATCTACTATGGCTACACCTTC
- TRBJ1-2 TRBV5-1 - CASSSYGGGLYGYTF TGCGCCAGCAGCTCCTACGGGGGAGGACTCTATGGCTACACCTTC
- TRBJ2-4 TRBV20-1 - CSARRLEDIQYF TGCAGTGCTAGACGGTTGGAGGACATTCAGTACTTC